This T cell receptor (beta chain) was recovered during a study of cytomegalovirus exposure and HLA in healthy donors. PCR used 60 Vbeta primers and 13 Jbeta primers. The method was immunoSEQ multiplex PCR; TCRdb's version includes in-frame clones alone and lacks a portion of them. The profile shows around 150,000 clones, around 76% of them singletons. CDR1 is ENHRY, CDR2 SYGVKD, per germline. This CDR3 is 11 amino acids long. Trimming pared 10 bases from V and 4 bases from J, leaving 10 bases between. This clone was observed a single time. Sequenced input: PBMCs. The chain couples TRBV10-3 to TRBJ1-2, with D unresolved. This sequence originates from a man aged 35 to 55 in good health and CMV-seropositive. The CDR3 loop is CASPVCYGYTF. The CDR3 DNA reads TGTGCCAGCCCGGTCTGCTATGGCTACACCTTC.